Detailed here is one TCR beta chain. The antigen remains unidentified. This specimen belongs to a study of Graves' ophthalmopathy and Graves' hyperthyroidism. Regarding the study as a whole: A majority of expanded thyroid clonotypes exceeding 0.001 frequency were likewise present in blood.

J was trimmed by 6 bases and V by 10 bases; bases with no gene match: 9. The length of the CDR3 is 14 residues. RNA transcripts were the source from which TCR beta CDR3 regions were amplified. First-round RT-PCR used HTBI primers; second-round multiplex PCR followed. TCRdb analysed the multiplex PCR reads with MiXCR anew, one entry per CDR3 protein. The sample comprises roughly 1.1 million distinct CDR3 sequences, 36% of which are singletons, and over 8.5% rests with the top ten. The chain joins TRBV12-3 or TRBV12-4 to TRBJ2-6; 7 bases match TRBD1. The receptor's source is an adult man with Graves' hyperthyroidism. Sequenced material: peripheral blood or thyroid tissue (not recorded which). The CDR3 DNA is TGTGCCACAGCAGACAGGGCTGCGGCCAACGTCCTGACTTTC. This encodes CATADRAAANVLTF.